This T cell receptor (beta chain) was retrieved from a study of OX40 agonist ivuxolimab in advanced cancers. Study-level information: Of mixed ages from about 23 to 79 and averaging roughly 60 years, the group was over 80% male. Three patients got partial responses; one had hepatocellular carcinoma and two had cutaneous melanoma.

The V gene's germline CDR1 is SGHTA and CDR2 FQGNSA. The CDR3 is made up of 16 amino acids. J was trimmed by 0 bases and V by 5 bases; bases with no gene match: 6. The study, taken as a whole, reports: Relative to CD4+, CD8+ T cells held more expanded clones on average.

Profiling relied on immunoSEQ multiplex PCR, and the TCRdb table lists in-frame clones only, not all of them. This table has more than 95,000 clones, 85% to 95% appearing once. Worth noting for this clone: Its antigen is as yet unknown.

This clonotype originated in an adult with an advanced solid tumor such as melanoma, head and neck, liver or kidney cancer. The rearrangement links TRBV7-2 to TRBJ2-4; TRBD1 agrees at 8 bases. The sample in question was CD4+ or CD8+ T cells sorted from blood, obtained in a trial of the OX40 agonist ivuxolimab. CDR3 protein: CASSIQGELAKNIQYF. CDR3 nucleotide sequence: TGTGCCAGCAGCATACAGGGGGAGCTAGCCAAAAACATTCAGTACTTC.